What follows are 4 T cell receptor beta chains derived from one specimen sequenced in a study of T-cell memory formation after mild COVID-19. TCRdb fed the 5' RACE reads into MiXCR, producing one record per CDR3 protein. The sample gives 120,000 to 150,000 distinct CDR3 sequences, about 19% of which show up once; 2% to 2.5% is in the top ten. The sequencing sample was made of PBMCs or a T cell subset sorted from them (not recorded which). These receptors all come from an adult woman who had mild COVID-19 (a few samples of this study predate the infection). Cell type and time point are not known.

Concerning this clonotype itself: Compared with germline, one end of the junction differs, possibly owing to a read error. The V and J genes are TRBV25-1 and TRBJ2-7; 8 positions match TRBD1. The CDR3 sequence is 15 residues long. CDR1 and CDR2 from the germline V gene are MGHDK and SYGVNS. Here the CDR3 DNA reads TGTGCCAGCAGTGACTACAGGGGGGAATTCTACGGGCAGTACTTC. Protein sequence: CASSDYRGEFYGQYF.

Only one count was recorded for this clonotype. V and J are TRBV4-1 and TRBJ2-1; D may correspond to TRBD1 or TRBD2 (5 bases each). V lost 0 bases, J lost 7 bases, and 13 bases lay in between. The CDR3 loop spans 15 amino acids. Germline CDR1 is MGHRA and CDR2 is YSYEKL. The CDR3 reads CASSQDGGTLNEQFF. CDR3 in DNA: TGCGCCAGCAGCCAAGATGGGGGAACGCTGAATGAGCAGTTCTTC.

This clonotype occurred a few times. The chain uses TRBV5-1 and TRBJ2-7; the D gene is possibly TRBD2 (6 bases). This CDR3 has 15 residues. Germline CDR1 SGHRS, CDR2 YFSETQ. V lost 0 bases and J 4 bases, leaving 14 bases between the germline ends. The CDR3 here is CASSLDSGDAYEQYF. CDR3 DNA: TGCGCCAGCAGCTTGGATTCGGGGGACGCGTACGAGCAGTACTTC.

This chain uses TRBV9 with TRBJ2-7; D remains ambiguous. Deletions cut 4 bases from V and 0 bases from J, with 8 bases between. CDR1 is SGDLS, CDR2 YYNGEE, per germline. The CDR3 covers 13 residues. CDR3 amino acids: CASSSDPSYEQYF. Written as DNA, the CDR3 is TGTGCCAGCAGCTCGGACCCCTCCTACGAGCAGTACTTC. Full variable domain (remainder filled in from reference TRBV9 and TRBJ2-7): DSGVTQTPKHLITATGQRVTLRCSPRSGDLSVYWYQQSLDQGLQFLIQYYNGEERAKGNILERFSAQQFPDLHSELNLSSLELGDSALYFCASSSDPSYEQYFGPGTRLTVT.